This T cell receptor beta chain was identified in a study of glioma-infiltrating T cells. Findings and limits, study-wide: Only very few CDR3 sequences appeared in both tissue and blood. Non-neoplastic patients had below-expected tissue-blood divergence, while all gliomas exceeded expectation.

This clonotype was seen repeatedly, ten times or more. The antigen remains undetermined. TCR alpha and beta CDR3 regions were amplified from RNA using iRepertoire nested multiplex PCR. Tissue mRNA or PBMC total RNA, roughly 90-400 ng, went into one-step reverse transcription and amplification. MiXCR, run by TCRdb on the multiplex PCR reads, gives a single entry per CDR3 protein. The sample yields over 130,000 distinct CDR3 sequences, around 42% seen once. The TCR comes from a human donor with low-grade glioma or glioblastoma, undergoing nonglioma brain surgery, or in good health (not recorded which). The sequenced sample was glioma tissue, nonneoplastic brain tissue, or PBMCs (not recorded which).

As DNA, the CDR3 is TGCAGTGCCCGGGGACAGTCCAATTCACCCCTCCACTTT. This codes for CSARGQSNSPLHF. The gene calls are TRBV20-1 and TRBJ1-6; 7 positions agree with TRBD1. In germline, CDR1 is DFQATT, CDR2 SNEGSKA (reference sequence). The CDR3 is made up of 13 amino acids. V was pared by 6 bases and J by 7 bases, with 6 bases of the junction left unmatched.